This TCR beta chain was recorded in a study of T-cell memory formation after mild COVID-19. Study observations and caveats: Second-wave clones peaking on day 37 lacked confirmed SARS-CoV-2 specificity. Later expanders leaned CD4+, whereas day 15 to 85 contracting clones were balanced CD4/CD8.

In regard to this clonotype: What it binds is not known.

Via MiXCR, TCRdb re-called the 5' RACE reads, giving one row per CDR3 protein. Seen here are about 410,000 distinct CDR3 sequences, 20% to 25% observed once, and the top ten hold around 13%. The germline V gene has CDR1 MNHEY and CDR2 SVGAGI. The CDR3 runs to 15 residues. The junction had 2 bases not matched to a gene; V was cut back by 0 bases and J by 1 base. Sequenced: PBMCs or a T cell subset sorted from them (not recorded which). The rearrangement joins TRBV6-5 to TRBJ1-1, with 7 bases lining up with TRBD1. This TCR came from an adult woman who had mild COVID-19 (a few samples of this study predate the infection). Cell type and time point are not known. The CDR3 bases are TGTGCCAGCAGTTACTCGGGACAGCAGAACACTGAAGCTTTCTTT. This translates into CASSYSGQQNTEAFF.